In its sample, the clone carrying this TCR beta chain was seen many times. V lost 4 bases to trimming and J lost 1 base, with 14 bases between them. The CDR3 sequence is 15 residues long. Per the germline V gene, CDR1 is SGHVS and CDR2 is FNYEAQ. The record originates from a study of T cells in Graves' hyperthyroidism and ophthalmopathy. It was RNA transcripts that yielded the amplified TCR beta CDR3 regions. In the first-round RT-PCR of the TCR CDR3, the HTBI primer set was used. TCRdb recomputed calls from the multiplex PCR reads with MiXCR, one row per CDR3 protein. The sample includes 750,000 to 900,000 distinct CDR3 sequences, over 35% seen only once; the top ten take more than 7%. Exclusions: uncontrolled infection, other autoimmune disease, pregnancy, lactation.

The specimen sequenced was blood. This chain uses TRBV7-6 with TRBJ2-7, with D perhaps assigned TRBD1 or TRBD2 (6 bases each). This TCR was sampled from a man between 18 and 29 years old with Graves' hyperthyroidism. The CDR3 here is CASSSGVRGSYEQYF. The CDR3 DNA follows: TGTGCCAGCAGCTCGGGGGTCAGGGGATCCTACGAGCAGTACTTC.